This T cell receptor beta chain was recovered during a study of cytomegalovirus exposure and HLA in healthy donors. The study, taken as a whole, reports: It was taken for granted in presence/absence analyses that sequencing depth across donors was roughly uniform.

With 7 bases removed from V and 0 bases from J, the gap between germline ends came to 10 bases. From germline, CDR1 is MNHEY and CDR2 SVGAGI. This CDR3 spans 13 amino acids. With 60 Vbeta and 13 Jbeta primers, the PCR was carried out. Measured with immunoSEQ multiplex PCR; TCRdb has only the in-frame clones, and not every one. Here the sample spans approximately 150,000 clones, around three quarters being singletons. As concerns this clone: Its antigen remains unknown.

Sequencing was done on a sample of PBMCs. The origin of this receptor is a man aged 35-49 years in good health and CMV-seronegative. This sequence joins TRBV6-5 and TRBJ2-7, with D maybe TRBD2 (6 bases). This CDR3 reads CASTRRASYEQYF. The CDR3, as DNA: TGTGCCAGCACCCGGAGGGCCTCCTACGAGCAGTACTTC.